Here is one T cell receptor beta chain with its context. Its specificity is unknown. The PCR employed 60 Vbeta primers together with 13 Jbeta primers. This table comes from immunoSEQ multiplex PCR, and its TCRdb copy is limited to in-frame clones, with some not included. Counted here are 160,000 or so clones, around nine tenths occurring once; the ten biggest clones make up about 0.85%. The data belong to a study of cytomegalovirus exposure and HLA in healthy donors. Study-level points and caveats: There were some public TCRs occurring in many donors, but most TCR sequences were rare. There were 150 to 200 TCR beta chains listed as cytomegalovirus-associated. The number of N-insertions in an Asian-associated ancestry cluster was reportedly below the approximately 700-donor mean in a later analysis.

CDR3 length equals 19 residues. Germline values: CDR1 SNHLY, CDR2 FYNNEI. V lost 8 bases, J lost 7 bases, and 29 bases stayed unmatched. This rearrangement joins TRBV2 to TRBJ2-7; 7 bases agree with TRBD1. Source material: PBMCs. The sequence derives from a woman under 40 in good health and CMV-seronegative. The CDR3 loop is CASGVMSIWGEGGSGEQYF. For the CDR3, the DNA is TGTGCCAGCGGGGTTATGTCGATTTGGGGTGAAGGGGGCTCTGGTGAGCAGTACTTC.